Described below is a single T cell receptor beta chain sequence and its context. Its antigen is undetermined. Original processing notes: Filtering differed for immunoSEQ, which gave only junction sequences without quality scores. Measured with immunoSEQ multiplex PCR; TCRdb has only the in-frame clones, and not every one. That table supplies the V and J calls and clone size; D and trimming were determined from the DNA. The data show roughly 410,000 clones, about 96% seen once. The CDR3 is made up of 16 amino acids. V shed 4 bases, J shed 6 bases, and the junction held 11 bases outside the gene matches. The germline gives CDR1 MDHEN, CDR2 SYDVKM. These data belong to a study of shared clonotypes between healthy human individuals. Study findings and constraints: Clonotype sharing among donors likely depends on sequencing depth.

CD8 memory merged CD45RO+ with CCR7-negative CD45RA+ TemRA cells. J is TRBJ1-2 and V is TRBV28; 10 bases fit TRBD1. The sequencing input was memory CD8+ T cells sorted from blood. Regarding subset: CD45RO+ cells pooled with CCR7-negative TemRA cells. This clonotype was sampled from a man aged 25 to 45 in good health. The CDR3 nucleotides are TGTGCCAGCAGTTCCGCCGGGACAGGGGCTGCGGATGGCTACACCTTC. This translates into CASSSAGTGAADGYTF.